This T cell receptor (beta chain) was found in a study of identifying expanded T cells in peripheral blood. Study-wide findings and caveats: Two-week clone count variance significantly increased as total template count grew.

The V gene's germline CDR1 is KGHSH and CDR2 LQKENI. The CDR3 runs 15 residues. The J segment lost 1 base and the V segment lost 0 bases, leaving 2 bases of the junction unmatched. Collection occurred without any documented infections or immune events in donors. Some clones are missing from TCRdb's copy, which holds only in-frame ones; the method was immunoSEQ multiplex PCR. The sample lists 100,000 to 150,000 clones; 75% to 90% were seen once. Concerning this clone itself: The target antigen is unknown.

The rearrangement uses TRBV18 and TRBJ1-1; 7 bases are shared with TRBD1. The source is a person aged 18-70 years in good health. Sequencing was performed on blood. As DNA, the CDR3 is TGTGCCAGCTCACCACCACACAGGGGGAACACTGAAGCTTTCTTT. Translating it yields CASSPPHRGNTEAFF.